This record covers a single TCR beta chain. Its target is not known. Germline values: CDR1 SGDLS, CDR2 YYNGEE. V was trimmed by 1 base and J by 5 bases, leaving 12 bases between them. CDR3 size: 14 residues. This record comes from a study of cytotoxic CD8 clonotypes in ibrutinib-treated CLL. The wider study: After median roughly 68 months, approximately 15 stayed in remission, around twelve progressed; responses about 25 partial, 2 complete. Productive templates per sample averaged roughly 270,000; productive rearrangements, more than 75,000.

TCRdb's copy holds only in-frame clones and misses some; the assay was immunoSEQ multiplex PCR. The data hold 250,000 to 350,000 clones, with 65% to 85% observed a single time. Study-level findings and limits: Higher clonality was seen at ibrutinib response and a return toward baseline at progression.

The rearrangement joins TRBV9 to TRBJ1-2, with D unresolved. The sequences come from PBMCs, collected at disease progression, from a patient treated with ibrutinib. This clonotype was obtained from a human donor with chronic lymphocytic leukemia. CDR3 region: CASSVLVSEYGYTF. CDR3 nucleotides: TGTGCCAGCAGCGTACTGGTGTCAGAATATGGCTACACCTTC.